This T cell receptor (beta chain) stems from a study of sequential checkpoint blockade in melanoma. Study as a whole: After both sequences, patients received maintenance nivolumab. After nivolumab or ipilimumab alone, roughly 20 patients had week-13 rebiopsies. Study-wide findings and caveats: T-cell fraction and clonality followed PD-L1 and CD8+ counts, not mutational load.

Clones were read by immunoSEQ multiplex PCR, and TCRdb kept only the in-frame ones, dropping some. This table has about 18,000 clones, 73% appearing once. Treatment: randomized to nivolumab then ipilimumab (arm A) or the reverse (arm B). Patients had received no earlier DNA-damaging chemotherapy. With regard to this clone: Antigen: not known.

V was pared by 7 bases and J by 1 base, with 3 bases of the junction left unmatched. The germline V gene has CDR1 SNHLY and CDR2 FYNNEI. The CDR3 has 13 amino acids. This specimen was tumor tissue (inferred from file names), taken from a patient given nivolumab and ipilimumab in sequence. This TCR came from a human donor with melanoma. V gene TRBV2 combines with J gene TRBJ1-2; 7 bases line up with TRBD1. CDR3 protein: CASIRQGNYGYTF. CDR3 coding DNA: TGTGCCAGCATCCGACAGGGTAACTATGGCTACACCTTC.